The 2 T cell receptor beta chains presented below share a single source sample, sequenced in a study of neurological immune-mediated disorders. TCRdb passed the 5' RACE reads through MiXCR, listing each CDR3 protein once. The table has 70,000 to 90,000 distinct CDR3 sequences, roughly 4.8% seen once; the top ten hold 2.2%. Sequencing was performed on PBMCs. The receptor source for this set is a woman in her 30s with multiple sclerosis.

The V gene is TRBV29-1, the J gene TRBJ2-5; perhaps TRBD1 as D (5 bases). The germline gives CDR1 SQVTM, CDR2 ANQGSEA. The CDR3 totals 13 residues. The ends were cut back, 3 bases at V and 2 bases at J, with 10 bases in the middle. The DNA of the CDR3 is TGCAGCGTTGACAGGGTGGGGCAAGAGACCCAGTACTTC. This codes for CSVDRVGQETQYF.

The chain carries TRBV5-1 and TRBJ2-3; TRBD1 aligns across 8 bases. V was pared by 0 bases and J by 1 base, with 7 bases of the junction left unmatched. Looked up from germline, CDR1 is SGHRS and CDR2 is YFSETQ. This CDR3 spans 17 amino acids. The CDR3 sequence: CASSLARQGTGTDTQYF. DNA for the CDR3: TGCGCCAGCAGCTTGGCAAGACAGGGGACCGGCACAGATACGCAGTATTTT.